Listed here are 32 T cell receptor beta chains from one sample, sequenced in a study of immune evolution from preneoplasia to lung adenocarcinoma (dated by TCRdb to the early 2020s). Receptors were amplified or captured by the immunoSEQ multiplex PCR assay. The table comes from immuneACCESS by way of TCRdb, which keeps in-frame sequences with V and J called. Part of the clones is missing from these tables; in studies checked, under half for an unresolved V gene and the rest for unknown reasons. The table for this sample lists around 4,700 clones; around 68% of them were counted only once. The leading ten clones occupy about 8.1% of the sample. Sample: FFPE adjacent normal lung tissue. Every receptor here comes from a person between 60 and 79 years old with lung adenocarcinoma.

J is TRBJ2-5 and V is TRBV5-4; 9 bases are shared with TRBD1. The V and J ends lost 0 bases and 7 bases, in that order; junction bases with no gene match: 4. Germline V gives CDR1 SGHNT, CDR2 YYREEE (reference sequence). The CDR3 is 14 amino acids. This CDR3 is CASSLEGQGGTQYF. The CDR3 nucleotides are TGTGCCAGCAGCTTGGAGGGACAGGGCGGGACCCAGTACTTC. Variable domain in full (rest from reference TRBV5-4 and TRBJ2-5): ETGVTQSPTHLIKTRGQQVTLRCSSQSGHNTVSWYQQALGQGPQFIFQYYREEENGRGNFPPRFSGLQFPNYSSELNVNALELDDSALYLCASSLEGQGGTQYFGPGTRLLVL.

This clone was detected once. The J gene is TRBJ2-1, the V gene TRBV11-2; a weak D match, TRBD2 (7 bases). Trimming took 8 bases from V and 0 from J, leaving 14 bases between them. The CDR3 has 15 amino acids. Per germline, CDR1 SGHAT and CDR2 FQNNGV. The CDR3 DNA follows: TGTGCCAGCCAAGGGGGGGGGAGCTCCTACAATGAGCAGTTCTTC. Translating it yields CASQGGGSSYNEQFF.

The chain joins TRBV28 to TRBJ2-4; 7 bases line up with TRBD1. The V gene end was trimmed by 4 bases and the J gene end by 8 bases; junction bases not matched to a gene: 8. The CDR3 totals 14 residues. Per the germline V gene, CDR1 is MDHEN and CDR2 is SYDVKM. The chain's CDR3 is CASSSADRRHIQYF. The DNA for the CDR3 is TGTGCCAGCAGTTCCGCGGACAGGCGGCACATTCAGTACTTC.

The rearrangement links TRBV11-2 to TRBJ2-1; tentatively, D is TRBD2 (5 bases). With 1 base removed from V and 7 bases from J, the gap between germline ends came to 5 bases. Per the germline V gene, CDR1 is SGHAT and CDR2 is FQNNGV. This CDR3 has 12 residues. The CDR3: CASSLAGNEQFF. CDR3 DNA sequence: TGTGCCAGCAGCTTAGCGGGAAATGAGCAGTTCTTC.

The table lists this clone with a count of one. The gene calls are TRBV7-9 and TRBJ2-7; the match to TRBD2 covers 9 bases. With V trimmed by 5 bases and J by 2 bases, 10 bases remained unmatched. The CDR3 is 16 residues long. Germline CDR1 is SEHNR and CDR2 is FQNEAQ (reference sequence). CDR3 bases: TGTGCCAGCAGCCCAGTAGCGGCGGGAGGGCCCTACGAGCAGTACTTC. Translated, it gives CASSPVAAGGPYEQYF. The full variable domain, its missing parts supplied by reference TRBV7-9 and TRBJ2-7, is DTGVSQNPRHKITKRGQNVTFRCDPISEHNRLYWYRQTLGQGPEFLTYFQNEAQLEKSRLLSDRFSAERPKGSFSTLEIQRTEQGDSAMYLCASSPVAAGGPYEQYFGPGTRLTVT.

On this clone: This sample also contains other DNA sequences that code for the same CDR3. V is TRBV11-3 and J is TRBJ2-1; D not resolved. The CDR3 loop spans 14 amino acids. Germline loops: CDR1 SGHNT, CDR2 YENEEA. V was shortened by 5 bases and J by 3 bases, with 11 bases between the two germline ends. The CDR3 sequence: CASSPDGFYNEQFF. The DNA of the CDR3 is TGTGCCAGCAGCCCCGACGGGTTCTACAATGAGCAGTTCTTC.

The chain employs TRBV2 and TRBJ2-7, with 7 bases lining up with TRBD2. CDR1 is SNHLY, CDR2 FYNNEI, per germline. V lost 11 bases to trimming and J lost 4 bases; unmatched junction nucleotides: 14. The CDR3 consists of 14 residues. The CDR3: CAGSPTSAPYEQYF. The CDR3, as DNA: TGTGCCGGAAGCCCTACTAGCGCCCCATACGAGCAGTACTTC.

This chain joins TRBV7-3 and TRBJ2-5, with 7 bases identical to TRBD2. V gave up 4 bases and J gave up 5 bases; unmatched junction bases: 10. Per germline, CDR1 SGHTA and CDR2 FQGTGA. This CDR3 has 15 amino acids. The CDR3 sequence: CASSSGLGGWETQYF. The CDR3 region has the DNA TGTGCCAGCAGCTCCGGACTGGGGGGGTGGGAGACCCAGTACTTC.

This chain joins TRBV7-9 and TRBJ1-2; D is unresolved. The CDR3 spans 13 residues. V lost 1 base and J lost 8, with 11 bases in between. CDR1 and CDR2 from the germline V gene are SEHNR and FQNEAQ (reference sequence). As DNA, the CDR3 is TGTGCCAGCAGCTTAGAGGCCGGGAGCGGCTACACCTTC. Translation gives CASSLEAGSGYTF.

The rearrangement links TRBV10-1 to TRBJ1-5; D might be TRBD1 (5 bases). V lost 7 bases, J lost 8 bases, and 12 bases lay in between. This CDR3 spans 12 amino acids. CDR1 is WNHNN and CDR2 is SYGVQD in the germline V gene (reference sequence). The CDR3 nucleotides are TGCGCCAGCAATCAGGGAGCAGAGCCCCAGCATTTT. Protein: CASNQGAEPQHF.

The V call is TRBV29-1, the J call TRBJ2-3, with D possibly matching TRBD2 (5 bases). The CDR3 spans 14 residues. Germline assignment: CDR1 SQVTM and CDR2 ANQGSEA. The V gene lost 6 bases and the J gene lost 2 bases, with 15 bases spanning the gap. The CDR3 loop reads CSVSGSSSTDTQYF. CDR3 in DNA: TGCAGCGTGAGCGGTTCTAGCTCCACAGATACGCAGTATTTT.

The chain has TRBV7-6 and TRBJ2-7; TRBD1 matches 8 bases. The CDR3 is made up of 15 amino acids. The V segment lost 1 base and the J segment 3 bases; nucleotides outside the gene matches: 5. Germline CDR1 SGHVS, CDR2 FNYEAQ. As DNA, the CDR3 is TGTGCCAGCAGCTTAGGGGCAGGGGGCATCTACGAGCAGTACTTC. Its protein product is CASSLGAGGIYEQYF. Filled out from reference TRBV7-6 and TRBJ2-7, the complete variable domain reads GAGVSQSPRYKVTKRGQDVALRCDPISGHVSLYWYRQALGQGPEFLTYFNYEAQQDKSGLPNDRFSAERPEGSISTLTIQRTEQRDSAMYRCASSLGAGGIYEQYFGPGTRLTVT.

J is TRBJ1-2 and V is TRBV28, with 8 nucleotides matching TRBD1. The CDR3 length is 15 residues. V lost 6 bases to trimming and J lost 8 bases; unmatched junction nucleotides: 14. Germline V gene data show CDR1 as MDHEN and CDR2 as SYDVKM. CDR3 in DNA: TGTGCCAGCAGCCAGGGCCCAGGGGGCGCAAAGGGCTACACCTTC. It codes for CASSQGPGGAKGYTF.

This chain connects TRBV30 to TRBJ2-5; TRBD2 matches at 11 bases. V lost 0 bases to trimming and J lost 4 bases; unmatched junction nucleotides: 4. CDR3 length: 15 residues. In germline, CDR1 is GTSNPN, CDR2 SVGIG (reference sequence). The chain's CDR3 is CAWSVGLAGGETQYF. In nucleotides, the CDR3 is TGTGCCTGGAGTGTAGGCCTAGCGGGAGGAGAGACCCAGTACTTC.

The rearrangement uses TRBV18 and TRBJ2-1; weak D call: TRBD2 (5 bases). This CDR3 has 16 amino acids. Trimming took off 0 bases at V and 1 base at J, with 10 bases between the two ends. Germline V gene data show CDR1 as KGHSH and CDR2 as LQKENI. CDR3 residues: CASSPPQDFSYNEQFF. The CDR3 DNA is TGTGCCAGCTCACCACCTCAGGACTTTTCCTACAATGAGCAGTTCTTC. Using reference TRBV18 and TRBJ2-1 for the parts outside the CDR3, the full variable domain is NAGVMQNPRHLVRRRGQEARLRCSPMKGHSHVYWYRQLPEEGLKFMVYLQKENIIDESGMPKERFSAEFPKEGPSILRIQQVVRGDSAAYFCASSPPQDFSYNEQFFGPGTRLTVL.

This sequence joins TRBV6-1 and TRBJ1-2; D gene uncertain. The V end lost 3 bases, the J end lost 3 bases, and 11 bases lay between the germline ends. The length of the CDR3 is 14 residues. The germline CDR1 and CDR2 sequences are MNHNS and SASEGT. The CDR3 DNA reads as TGTGCCAGCAGTGATCGGGGTCCGTACTATGGCTACACCTTC. Residues: CASSDRGPYYGYTF.

This chain joins TRBV19 and TRBJ2-7; D perhaps matches TRBD2 (5 bases). Trimming stripped 3 bases from V and 5 bases from J, with 8 bases between. The CDR3 length is 12 residues. Germline assignment: CDR1 LNHDA and CDR2 SQIVND (reference sequence). CDR3 residues: CASSMGRDEQYF. In nucleotides, the CDR3 is TGTGCCAGTAGTATGGGGAGAGACGAGCAGTACTTC.

This clone was seen just once. The chain joins TRBV5-4 to TRBJ2-7; tentatively, D is TRBD2 (6 bases). Trimming stripped 4 bases from V and 3 bases from J, with 11 bases between. This CDR3 has 13 amino acids. Germline V gene lookup returns CDR1 SGHNT and CDR2 YYREEE (reference sequence). This chain's CDR3 is CASSKGLVYEQYF. The CDR3 DNA is TGTGCCAGCAGCAAGGGACTCGTCTACGAGCAGTACTTC.

The chain uses TRBV7-3 and TRBJ1-2; weak D call: TRBD1 (6 bases). V lost 5 bases to trimming and J lost 7 bases, with 20 bases between them. Germline V CDR1 and CDR2: SGHTA, FQGTGA. The CDR3 covers 15 residues. The CDR3: CASSPIGGGGGGYTF. CDR3 DNA sequence: TGTGCCAGCAGCCCTATCGGAGGGGGTGGTGGTGGCTACACCTTC.

The chain uses TRBV28 and TRBJ2-7; TRBD1 agrees at 10 bases. Germline trimming cut 5 bases from V and 2 bases from J; bases unmatched to any gene: 9. This CDR3 comprises 16 residues. From germline, CDR1 is MDHEN and CDR2 SYDVKM. Here the CDR3 reads CASSPGDRGNTYEQYF. The DNA for the CDR3 is TGTGCCAGCAGTCCCGGGGACAGGGGAAATACCTACGAGCAGTACTTC.

This chain connects TRBV5-1 to TRBJ1-3; no definite D call. The CDR3 is made up of 11 amino acids. The germline gives CDR1 SGHRS, CDR2 YFSETQ. Trimming took off 6 bases at V and 0 bases at J, with 1 base between the two ends. The CDR3 loop reads CASTSGNTIYF. Here the CDR3 DNA reads TGCGCCAGCACCTCTGGAAACACCATATATTTT.

This chain links TRBV28 with TRBJ2-1; D unresolved. Trimming stripped 5 bases from V and 9 bases from J, with 11 bases between. From germline, CDR1 is MDHEN and CDR2 SYDVKM. The CDR3 has 12 amino acids. The CDR3: CASSRRKLEQFF. The CDR3 DNA reads TGTGCCAGCAGTCGACGCAAACTTGAGCAGTTCTTC. The full variable domain, completed using reference TRBV28 and TRBJ2-1, is DVKVTQSSRYLVKRTGEKVFLECVQDMDHENMFWYRQDPGLGLRLIYFSYDVKMKEKGDIPEGYSVSREKKERFSLILESASTNQTSMYLCASSRRKLEQFFGPGTRLTVL.

This clone was seen once. The V call is TRBV19, the J call TRBJ1-5, with D perhaps TRBD1 (5 bases). The CDR3 length is 15 residues. Germline loops: CDR1 LNHDA, CDR2 SQIVND (reference sequence). V was shortened by 11 bases and J by 4 bases, with 21 bases between the two germline ends. As DNA, the CDR3 is TGTGCCCTAAGAGTATCGGGGCAGGAAAATCAGCCCCAGCATTTT. It is translated as CALRVSGQENQPQHF.

This chain links TRBV25-1 with TRBJ2-7, with D possibly being TRBD2 (6 bases). This CDR3 is built from 15 residues. V was cut by 4 bases and J by 1 base, with 14 bases left in between. From germline, CDR1 is MGHDK and CDR2 SYGVNS. The CDR3 spells CASSGGLSGSYEQYF. The CDR3 nucleotides are TGTGCCAGCAGTGGGGGACTTTCAGGATCCTACGAGCAGTACTTC.

The gene calls are TRBV7-9 and TRBJ1-4; no definite D call. Trimming removed 2 bases from V and 4 bases from J, with 8 bases in between. Germline CDR1 SEHNR, CDR2 FQNEAQ (reference sequence). The length of the CDR3 is 14 residues. DNA for the CDR3: TGTGCCAGCAGCTTAAATTCCCTTAATGAAAAACTGTTTTTT. Translation: CASSLNSLNEKLFF.

The V call is TRBV6-6, the J call TRBJ1-2, with D uncertain. The CDR3 has 15 residues. Germline V CDR1 and CDR2: MNHNY, SVGAGI (reference sequence). V gave up 0 bases and J gave up 0 bases, with 8 bases separating them. The CDR3: CASSYSGGSNYGYTF. The DNA for the CDR3 is TGTGCCAGCAGTTACTCGGGCGGTTCTAACTATGGCTACACCTTC.

The chain joins TRBV7-9 to TRBJ1-1; the D gene is possibly TRBD1 (5 bases). The CDR3 is 14 amino acids. Germline V lookup: CDR1 SEHNR, CDR2 FQNEAQ (reference sequence). V was shortened by 1 base and J by 5 bases, with 11 bases between the two germline ends. CDR3: CASSLGGTRTEAFF. In DNA, the CDR3 is TGTGCCAGCAGCTTAGGGGGGACGAGAACTGAAGCTTTCTTT.

The chain couples TRBV9 to TRBJ1-5; no firm D call. The CDR3 spans 13 residues. Trimming removed 3 bases from V and 9 bases from J, with 13 bases in between. Germline CDR1 and CDR2: SGDLS and YYNGEE. The CDR3 DNA follows: TGTGCCAGCAGCGAGAGACCTTTATCGCCCCAGCATTTT. This translates into CASSERPLSPQHF.

This clone turned up a few times. The J gene is TRBJ2-5, the V gene TRBV14; 11 bases line up with TRBD1. V lost 4 bases to trimming and J lost 0 bases; unmatched junction nucleotides: 4. CDR1 SGHDN and CDR2 FVKESK come from the germline V gene. This CDR3 comprises 16 residues. CDR3 region: CASSPRTGGNQETQYF. CDR3 in DNA: TGTGCCAGCAGCCCCCGGACAGGGGGCAACCAAGAGACCCAGTACTTC. The full variable domain, with the rest looked up from reference TRBV14 and TRBJ2-5, is EAGVTQFPSHSVIEKGQTVTLRCDPISGHDNLYWYRRVMGKEIKFLLHFVKESKQDESGMPNNRFLAERTGGTYSTLKVQPAELEDSGVYFCASSPRTGGNQETQYFGPGTRLLVL.

The chain carries TRBV11-2 and TRBJ1-2, with unresolved D. Per the germline V gene, CDR1 is SGHAT and CDR2 is FQNNGV. The V end was cut by 5 bases, the J end by 3 bases, with 4 bases between. This CDR3 has 11 residues. CDR3 DNA: TGTGCCAGCAGCCGGGACTATGGCTACACCTTC. Translating gives CASSRDYGYTF.

The rearrangement links TRBV7-6 to TRBJ2-1, with 9 nucleotides matching TRBD1. The V segment lost 1 base and the J segment 6 bases; nucleotides outside the gene matches: 7. Germline assignment: CDR1 SGHVS and CDR2 FNYEAQ. The CDR3 sequence is 16 residues long. The chain's CDR3 is CASSLGVGQGTNEQFF. As DNA, the CDR3 is TGTGCCAGCAGCTTAGGCGTGGGACAGGGAACCAATGAGCAGTTCTTC.

The DNA of the CDR3 is TGTGCCAGCAGCTCGGGAGAGCTGGAGACCCAGTACTTC. Its translation is CASSSGELETQYF. The chain is built from TRBV11-1 and TRBJ2-5; tentatively, D is TRBD2 (6 bases). CDR1 and CDR2 (germline): SGHAT, FQDESV (reference sequence). The CDR3 consists of 13 residues. Between the trimmed V and J ends, which lost 4 bases and 5 bases, there was a span of 11 bases.